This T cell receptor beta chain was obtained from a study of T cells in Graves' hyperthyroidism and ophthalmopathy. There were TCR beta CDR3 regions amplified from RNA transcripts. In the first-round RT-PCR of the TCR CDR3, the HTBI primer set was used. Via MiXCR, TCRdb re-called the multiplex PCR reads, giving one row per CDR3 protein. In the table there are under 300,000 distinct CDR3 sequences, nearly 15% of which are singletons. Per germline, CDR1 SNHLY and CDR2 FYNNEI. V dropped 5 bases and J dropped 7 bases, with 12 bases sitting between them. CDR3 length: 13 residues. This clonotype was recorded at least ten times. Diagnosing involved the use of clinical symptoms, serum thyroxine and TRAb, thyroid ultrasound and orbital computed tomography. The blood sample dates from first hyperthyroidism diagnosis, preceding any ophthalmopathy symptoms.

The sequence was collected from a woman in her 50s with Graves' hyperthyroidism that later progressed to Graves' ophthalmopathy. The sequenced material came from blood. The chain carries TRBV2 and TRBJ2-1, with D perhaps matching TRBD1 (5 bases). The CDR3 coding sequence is TGTGCCAGCAGTAATACTCAGGGTAATGAGCAGTTCTTC. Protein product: CASSNTQGNEQFF.